These 9 T cell receptor beta chains were all obtained from the same sample, sequenced in a study of T cell responses to AZD1222 COVID-19 vaccine. Produced via immunoSEQ multiplex PCR; TCRdb's table is partial and in-frame only. The sample holds 150,000 to 180,000 clones, 85% to 90% seen once. The sample consisted of peripheral blood, taken on day 0 of MenACWY control vaccination. The receptors come from an adult in good health.

The CDR3 protein is CASSLAGADTQYF. In DNA form, the CDR3 reads TGTGCCAGCAGCTTAGCGGGGGCAGATACGCAGTATTTT. The chain joins TRBV7-8 to TRBJ2-3; the D gene could be TRBD1 or TRBD2 (5 bases each). V shed 0 bases and J shed 4 bases, with 5 bases lying between them. Germline V gene sequence: CDR1 SGHVS, CDR2 FQNEAQ. CDR3 size: 13 residues.

V and J are TRBV9 and TRBJ2-2; D possibly corresponds to TRBD1 (6 bases). Trimming shortened V by 6 bases and J by 4 bases, and 10 bases separated the two germline ends. CDR1 and CDR2 (germline): SGDLS, YYNGEE. This CDR3 is built from 13 residues. The CDR3, as DNA: TGTGCCAGCACCCAGGGGCCCACCGGGGAGCTGTTTTTT. Translated: CASTQGPTGELFF.

A few counts support this clone. This chain joins TRBV19 and TRBJ2-5; 8 bases agree with TRBD1. CDR1 LNHDA and CDR2 SQIVND come from the germline V gene (reference sequence). J gave up 2 bases and V 5 bases, and 1 base lay outside the gene matches. The CDR3 is 13 residues long. CDR3: CASSGTGQETQYF. The CDR3 nucleotides read TGTGCCAGTAGTGGGACAGGACAAGAGACCCAGTACTTC.

The chain couples TRBV10-1 to TRBJ2-7; 8 bases are a match to TRBD2. The CDR3 contains 15 residues. The ends lost 4 bases at V and 3 bases at J; junction bases unmatched: 8. The germline gives CDR1 WNHNN, CDR2 SYGVQD (reference sequence). The CDR3 DNA is TGCGCCAGCAGTGCGGGCGGGGGGTCGAACTACGAGCAGTACGTC. Residues: CASSAGGGSNYEQYV.

The chain employs TRBV5-5 and TRBJ1-2; D might be TRBD1 (5 bases). Trimming pared 0 bases from V and 4 bases from J, leaving 7 bases between. Germline CDR1 SGHKS, CDR2 YYEKEE (reference sequence). The CDR3 contains 13 residues. In DNA form, the CDR3 reads TGTGCCAGCAGCTTGGAGGGGTCCTATGGCTACACCTTC. Its translation: CASSLEGSYGYTF.

This clone was counted a few times. This sequence joins TRBV6-5 and TRBJ2-7; possibly TRBD1 for D (6 bases). V lost 6 bases, J lost 2 bases, and 17 bases lay in between. This CDR3 region has 15 residues. Per the germline V gene, CDR1 is MNHEY and CDR2 is SVGAGI. Written as DNA, the CDR3 is TGTGCCAGCAGCCGCGACAGGTCAGGACCCTACGAGCAGTACGTC. Translation: CASSRDRSGPYEQYV.

V usage is TRBV19 and J usage is TRBJ1-6; D unresolved. The CDR3 spans 13 residues. The germline V gene has CDR1 LNHDA and CDR2 SQIVND (reference sequence). Trimming stripped 0 bases from V and 6 bases from J, with 3 bases between. The CDR3 loop is CASSIDVNSPLHF. CDR3 DNA: TGTGCCAGTAGTATAGATGTTAATTCACCCCTCCACTTT.

V is TRBV18 and J is TRBJ2-1; 9 bases map to TRBD1. V shed 3 bases and J 5 bases; nucleotides not matched to a gene: 2. The germline gives CDR1 KGHSH, CDR2 LQKENI. The CDR3 length is 14 residues. CDR3 bases: TGTGCCAGCTCACCCCGGACAGGGGACAATGAGCAGTTCTTC. Translating it yields CASSPRTGDNEQFF.

The sample holds one count of this clone. Germline and junction disagree at one end, which may indicate a read error. The rearrangement uses TRBV3-1 (or the pseudogene TRBV3-2) and TRBJ2-5, with 10 bases matching TRBD2. Germline-derived CDR1 and CDR2 are LGHDT and YNNKEL (reference sequence). CDR3 size: 17 residues. The CDR3 region is CASSPLLLAGLREAQYF. The CDR3 DNA reads TGTGCCAGCAGCCCCCTCCTACTAGCGGGGCTAAGAGAGGCCCAGTACTTC.